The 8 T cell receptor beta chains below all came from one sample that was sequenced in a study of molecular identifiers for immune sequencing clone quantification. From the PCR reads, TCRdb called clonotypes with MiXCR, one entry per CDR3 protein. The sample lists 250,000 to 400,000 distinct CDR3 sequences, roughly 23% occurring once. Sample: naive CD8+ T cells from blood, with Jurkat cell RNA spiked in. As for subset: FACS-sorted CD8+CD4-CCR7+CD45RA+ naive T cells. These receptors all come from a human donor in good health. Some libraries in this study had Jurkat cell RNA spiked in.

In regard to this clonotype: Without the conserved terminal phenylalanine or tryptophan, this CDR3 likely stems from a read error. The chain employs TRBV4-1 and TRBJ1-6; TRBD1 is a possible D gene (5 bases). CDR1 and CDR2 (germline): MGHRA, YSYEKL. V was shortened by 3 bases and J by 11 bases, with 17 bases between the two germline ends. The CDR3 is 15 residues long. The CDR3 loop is CASSQATGFPPPLHY. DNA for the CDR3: TGCGCCAGCAGCCAGGCAACAGGTTTTCCTCCACCCCTCCACTAT.

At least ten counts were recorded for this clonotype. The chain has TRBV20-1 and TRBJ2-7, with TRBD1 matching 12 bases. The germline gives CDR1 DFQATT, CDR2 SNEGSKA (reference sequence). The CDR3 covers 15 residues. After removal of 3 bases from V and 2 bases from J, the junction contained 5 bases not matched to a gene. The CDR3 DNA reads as TGCAGTGCTAGCCCCGGGACAGGGGGCCCCTACGAGCAGTACTTC. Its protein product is CSASPGTGGPYEQYF.

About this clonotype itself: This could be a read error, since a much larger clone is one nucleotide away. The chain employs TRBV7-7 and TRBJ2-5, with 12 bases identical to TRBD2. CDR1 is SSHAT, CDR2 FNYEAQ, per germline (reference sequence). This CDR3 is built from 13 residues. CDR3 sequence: CASSPLAGGPVGF. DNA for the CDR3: TGTGCCAGCAGCCCTCTAGCGGGGGGGCCTGTGGGCTTC. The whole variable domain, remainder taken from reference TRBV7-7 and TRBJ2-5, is GAGVSQSPRYKVTKRGQDVTLRCDPISSHATLYWYQQALGQGPEFLTYFNYEAQPDKSGLPSDRFSAERPEGSISTLTIQRTEQRDSAMYRCASSPLAGGPVGFGPGTRLLVL.

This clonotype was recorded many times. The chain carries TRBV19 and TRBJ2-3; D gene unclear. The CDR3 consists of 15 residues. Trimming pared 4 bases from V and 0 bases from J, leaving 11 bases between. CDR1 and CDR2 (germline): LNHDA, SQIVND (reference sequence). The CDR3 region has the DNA TGTGCCAGTAGTAGAATGGGGTCTAGCACAGATACGCAGTATTTT. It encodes CASSRMGSSTDTQYF. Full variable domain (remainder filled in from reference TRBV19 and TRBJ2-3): DGGITQSPKYLFRKEGQNVTLSCEQNLNHDAMYWYRQDPGQGLRLIYYSQIVNDFQKGDIAEGYSVSREKKESFPLTVTSAQKNPTAFYLCASSRMGSSTDTQYFGPGTRLTVL.

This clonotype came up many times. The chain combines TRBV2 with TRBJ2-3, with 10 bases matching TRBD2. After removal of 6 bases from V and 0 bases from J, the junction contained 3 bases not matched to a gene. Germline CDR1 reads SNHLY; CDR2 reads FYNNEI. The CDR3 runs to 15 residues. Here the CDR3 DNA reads TGTGCCAGCAGAGGGACTAGCGATAGCACAGATACGCAGTATTTT. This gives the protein CASRGTSDSTDTQYF.

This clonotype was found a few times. In nucleotides, the CDR3 is TGTGCCAGCAGCTCCGGGTTAGGGCCCTACGAGCAGTACTTC. It encodes CASSSGLGPYEQYF. V and J are TRBV7-9 and TRBJ2-7; no clear D gene. The CDR3 runs to 14 residues. V lost 4 bases, J lost 2 bases, and 12 bases lay in between. CDR1 is SEHNR and CDR2 is FQNEAQ in the germline V gene (reference sequence).

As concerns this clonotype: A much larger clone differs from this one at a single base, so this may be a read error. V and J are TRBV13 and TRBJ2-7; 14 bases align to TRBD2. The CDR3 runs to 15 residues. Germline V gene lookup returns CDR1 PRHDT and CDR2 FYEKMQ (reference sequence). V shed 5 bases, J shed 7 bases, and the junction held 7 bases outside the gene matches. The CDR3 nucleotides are TGTGCCAGCAGCACGCGACTAGCGGGAGGGGCAGAGCAGTACTTC. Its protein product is CASSTRLAGGAEQYF.

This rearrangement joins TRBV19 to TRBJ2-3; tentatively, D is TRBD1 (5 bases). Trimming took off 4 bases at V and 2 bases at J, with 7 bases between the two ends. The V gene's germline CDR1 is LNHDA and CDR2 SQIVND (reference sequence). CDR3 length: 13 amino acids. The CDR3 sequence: CASSTGHTDTQYF. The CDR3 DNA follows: TGTGCCAGTAGTACCGGACACACAGATACGCAGTATTTT.